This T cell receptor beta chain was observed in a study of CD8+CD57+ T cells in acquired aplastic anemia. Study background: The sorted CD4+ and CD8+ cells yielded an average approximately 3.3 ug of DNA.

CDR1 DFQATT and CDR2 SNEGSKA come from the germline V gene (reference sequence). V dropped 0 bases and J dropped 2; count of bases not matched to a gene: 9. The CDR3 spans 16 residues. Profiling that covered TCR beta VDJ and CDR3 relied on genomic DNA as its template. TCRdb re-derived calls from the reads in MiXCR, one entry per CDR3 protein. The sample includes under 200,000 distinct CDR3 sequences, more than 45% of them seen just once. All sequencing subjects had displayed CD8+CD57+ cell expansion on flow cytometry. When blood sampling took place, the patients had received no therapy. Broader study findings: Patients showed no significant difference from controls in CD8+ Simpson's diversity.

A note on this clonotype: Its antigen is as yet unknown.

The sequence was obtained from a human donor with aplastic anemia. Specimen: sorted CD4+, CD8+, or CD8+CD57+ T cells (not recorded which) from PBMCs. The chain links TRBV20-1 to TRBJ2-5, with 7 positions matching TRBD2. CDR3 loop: CSARDLSGTEQETQYF. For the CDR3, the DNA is TGCAGTGCTAGAGATCTCAGCGGGACGGAGCAAGAGACCCAGTACTTC.